The present T cell receptor (beta chain) was sequenced within a study of immune evolution from preneoplasia to lung adenocarcinoma. About this clone: What it recognizes is unknown.

Only in-frame clones appear in the TCRdb table, and some are missing; sequencing was by immunoSEQ multiplex PCR. The sample lists thousands of clones, over 80% occurring once. Points from the study as a whole: T cell clonality was higher in KRAS-mutant than EGFR-mutant or wild-type nodules.

CDR1 and CDR2 (germline): MGHRA, YSYEKL. This CDR3 comprises 16 residues. V gave up 1 base and J gave up 7 bases; unmatched junction bases: 11. The sequence came from a person in their 70s with lung adenocarcinoma. Sequencing input: FFPE minimally invasive lung adenocarcinoma tissue. This chain connects TRBV4-1 to TRBJ1-2, with 8 nucleotides matching TRBD1. This chain's CDR3 is CASSQGLQGAKGGYTF. The CDR3 DNA sequence: TGCGCCAGCAGCCAAGGCCTCCAGGGGGCGAAAGGTGGCTACACCTTC.